One sample yielded the 2 T cell receptor beta chains listed below, sequenced in a study of tissue T cells after allogeneic stem cell transplantation. Some clones are missing from TCRdb's copy, which holds only in-frame ones; the method was immunoSEQ multiplex PCR. Here the sample spans about 3,500 clones, 50% being singletons. Time point described: mouse harvest day 14 after allogeneic transplant. Tail vein injection delivered 10^7 T-cell-depleted bone marrow cells and 10^6 splenic CD5+ T cells. Material for sequencing was gut tissue. Receptors were obtained from a female BALB/c mouse given C57BL/6 T cells with graft-versus-host disease after an allogeneic hematopoietic cell transplant.

A note on this clone: The gene symbols are mouse symbols. The read comes to an end 1 residue before the CDR3 does, leaving the germline J gene to fill in the end. The chain combines TRBV13-2 with TRBJ1-4; D is perhaps TRBD1 (6 bases). The V end lost 3 bases, the J end lost 3 bases, and 12 bases lay between the germline ends. CDR3 size: 15 residues. Germline V CDR1 and CDR2: NNHNN, SYGAGS (reference sequence). CDR3 sequence reads: CASGGPGQPNERLFF. The sequenced part of the CDR3 DNA is TGTGCCAGCGGTGGTCCGGGACAACCCAACGAAAGATTATTT.

About this clone itself: The genes are named according to mouse. Read sequence stops 1 residue before the CDR3 end, and the germline J gene provides the missing end. The J gene is TRBJ2-5, the V gene TRBV26, with TRBD1 as a possible D gene (6 bases). The germline gives CDR1 KGHPV, CDR2 FQNQEV (reference sequence). Trimming stripped 6 bases from V and 1 base from J, with 8 bases between. The length of the CDR3 is 13 residues. CDR3 DNA, as far as it was read: TGTGCCAGCAGCCGACAGGACCAAGACACCCAGTAC. Translated, it gives CASSRQDQDTQY. The entire CDR3 reads CASSRQDQDTQYF.